Reported below is one T cell receptor (beta chain). The CDR3 is 16 residues long. Germline V gene data show CDR1 as SGHNT and CDR2 as YENEEA. These data belong to a study of monozygotic twins with inflammatory bowel disease. For every sample, eight separate reactions were used to make cDNA. Using the 5' RACE reads, TCRdb records one entry per CDR3 protein without DNA. This sample contains approximately 400,000 distinct CDR3 sequences. Sequencing used blood. The source of this sequence is a human donor with ulcerative colitis or Crohn's disease, or a healthy co-twin of an affected twin (not recorded which). This chain links TRBV11-3 with TRBJ2-5; TCRdb returns TRBD2, unconfirmable since there is no DNA. This CDR3 is CASSSTTSGRSATQYF.